The clone carrying this T cell receptor (beta chain) appeared a few times. Sequenced by immunoSEQ multiplex PCR; TCRdb stores in-frame clones only, minus some. The data contain around 180,000 clones, 65% to 85% of them singletons. The sample belongs to a study of blood T cell repertoires in COVID-19. The sequence derives from a man aged 55 to 69 with active or convalescent COVID-19. Sequencing was carried out using peripheral blood.

The CDR3 reads CSVAGGLSTDTQYF. CDR3 nucleotides: TGCAGCGTTGCGGGGGGGCTTAGCACAGATACGCAGTATTTT. V gene TRBV29-1 combines with J gene TRBJ2-3; 8 nucleotides agree with TRBD2. Germline CDR1 SQVTM, CDR2 ANQGSEA. The CDR3 runs 14 residues. V shed 4 bases, J shed 0 bases, and the junction held 3 bases outside the gene matches.